This T cell receptor beta chain was profiled in a study of blood T cells in healthy people across ages. Background on the study: Per two T cells, template switching captured roughly one barcoded beta molecule.

Regarding the study as a whole: More naive CD4+ cells and higher diversity marked long-lived donors relative to aged donors.

Germline V lookup: CDR1 LGHNA, CDR2 YSLEER. This CDR3 has 16 residues. A second PCR of 7 to 11 cycles used a sample-barcoded 5' primer and a J-beta primer mix. Tags on each cDNA molecule came from a template-switch adaptor with 12 random nucleotides. MiXCR was run by TCRdb on the 5' RACE reads, yielding one entry per CDR3 protein. The sample consists of around 870,000 distinct CDR3 sequences, 29% of them appearing once. This clonotype was counted a few times. Its antigen is not known. Since a much larger clone is just one base distant, this may be a read error. They isolated at least 7 million PBMCs from each sample.

This receptor was identified in an elderly woman in good health. Material for sequencing was blood. The chain combines TRBV4-3 with TRBJ2-6; possible D gene TRBD1, 5 bases. CDR3 DNA: TGCGCCAGCAGCCAAGATCAACGGGCTGGGGCCAACGTCCGGACTTTC. It encodes CASSQDQRAGANVRTF.